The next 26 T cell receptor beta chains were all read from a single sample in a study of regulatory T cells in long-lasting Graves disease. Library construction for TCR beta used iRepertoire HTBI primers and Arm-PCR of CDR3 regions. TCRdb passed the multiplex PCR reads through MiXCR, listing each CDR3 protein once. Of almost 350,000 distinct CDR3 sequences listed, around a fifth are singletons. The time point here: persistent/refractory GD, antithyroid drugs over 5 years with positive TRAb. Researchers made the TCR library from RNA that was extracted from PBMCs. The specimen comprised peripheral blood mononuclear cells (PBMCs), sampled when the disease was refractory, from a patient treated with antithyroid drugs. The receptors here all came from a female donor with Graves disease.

The CDR3 loop is CASSQLDRGDTEAFF. Written as DNA, the CDR3 is TGCGCCAGCAGTCAACTAGACCGGGGAGACACTGAAGCTTTCTTT. V usage is TRBV4-3 and J usage is TRBJ1-1; D remains unclear. Germline CDR1 LGHNA, CDR2 YSLEER. The CDR3 is 15 residues long. The V end was cut by 6 bases, the J end by 3 bases, with 17 bases between.

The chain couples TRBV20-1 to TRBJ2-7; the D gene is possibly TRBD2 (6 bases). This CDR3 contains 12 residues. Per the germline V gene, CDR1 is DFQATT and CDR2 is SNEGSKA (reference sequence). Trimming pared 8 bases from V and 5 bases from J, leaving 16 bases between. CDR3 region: CSPKEGRHEQYF. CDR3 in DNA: TGCAGTCCCAAGGAGGGCCGGCACGAGCAGTACTTC.

The CDR3 is CATSRDIGTQYF. The CDR3 DNA is TGTGCCACCAGCAGAGATATTGGGACCCAGTACTTC. The V and J genes are TRBV15 and TRBJ2-5; D uncertain. Trimming shortened V by 0 bases and J by 7 bases, and 6 bases separated the two germline ends. The germline V gene encodes CDR1 LNHNV and CDR2 YYDKDF (reference sequence). The CDR3 totals 12 residues.

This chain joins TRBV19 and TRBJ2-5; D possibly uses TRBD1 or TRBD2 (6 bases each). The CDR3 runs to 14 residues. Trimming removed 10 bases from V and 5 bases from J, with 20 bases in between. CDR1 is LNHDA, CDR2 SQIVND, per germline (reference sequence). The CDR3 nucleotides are TGTGCCACCACCCCGCCGCGAGGGGGGGAGACCCAGTACTTC. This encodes CATTPPRGGETQYF.

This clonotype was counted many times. This chain's CDR3 is CASSYSQVSILPMNTEAFF. The CDR3 DNA follows: TGTGCCAGCAGTTACTCACAAGTTTCCATCCTCCCCATGAACACTGAAGCTTTCTTT. The chain employs TRBV6-5 and TRBJ1-1, with D unclear. CDR3 size: 19 residues. V gave up 0 bases and J gave up 0 bases, with 20 bases separating them. CDR1 and CDR2 from the germline V gene are MNHEY and SVGAGI.

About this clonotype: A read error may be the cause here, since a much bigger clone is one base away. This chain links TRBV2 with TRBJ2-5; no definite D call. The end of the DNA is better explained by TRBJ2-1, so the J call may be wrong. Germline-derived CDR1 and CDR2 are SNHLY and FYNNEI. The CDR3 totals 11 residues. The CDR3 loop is CAGSTVDEQFF. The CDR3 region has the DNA TGTGCCGGCAGTACGGTAGATGAGCAGTTCTTC.

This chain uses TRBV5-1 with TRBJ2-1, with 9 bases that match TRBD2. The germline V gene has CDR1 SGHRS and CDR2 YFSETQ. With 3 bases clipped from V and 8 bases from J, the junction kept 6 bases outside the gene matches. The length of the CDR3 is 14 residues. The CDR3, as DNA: TGCGCCAGCAGCTCTAGCGGGGCCCACTATGAGCAGTTCTTC. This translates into CASSSSGAHYEQFF.

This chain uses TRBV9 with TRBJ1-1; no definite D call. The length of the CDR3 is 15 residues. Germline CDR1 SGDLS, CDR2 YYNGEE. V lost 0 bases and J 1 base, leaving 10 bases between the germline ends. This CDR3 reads CASSVGPGSNTEAFF. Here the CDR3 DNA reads TGTGCCAGCAGCGTAGGTCCAGGATCGAACACTGAAGCTTTCTTT.

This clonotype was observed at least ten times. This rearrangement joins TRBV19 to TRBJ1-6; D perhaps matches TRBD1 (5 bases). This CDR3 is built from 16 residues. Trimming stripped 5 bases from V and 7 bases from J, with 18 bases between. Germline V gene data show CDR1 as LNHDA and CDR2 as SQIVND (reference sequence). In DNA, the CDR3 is TGTGCCAGTAGTGCCTGGGACGGACTAAACAATTCACCCCTCCACTTT. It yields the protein CASSAWDGLNNSPLHF.

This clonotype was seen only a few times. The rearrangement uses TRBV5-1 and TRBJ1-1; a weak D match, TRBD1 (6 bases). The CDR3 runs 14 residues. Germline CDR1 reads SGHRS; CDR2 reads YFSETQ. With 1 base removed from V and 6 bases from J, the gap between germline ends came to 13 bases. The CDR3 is CASSLQQGSSEAFF. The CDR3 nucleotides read TGCGCCAGCAGCTTGCAACAGGGTTCGTCTGAAGCTTTCTTT.

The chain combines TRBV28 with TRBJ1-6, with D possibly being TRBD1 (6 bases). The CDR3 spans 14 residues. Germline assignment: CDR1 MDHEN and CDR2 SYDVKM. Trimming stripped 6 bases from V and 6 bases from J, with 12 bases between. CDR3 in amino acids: CASRETGGNSPLHF. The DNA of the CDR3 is TGTGCCAGCAGGGAGACAGGTGGTAATTCACCCCTCCACTTT.

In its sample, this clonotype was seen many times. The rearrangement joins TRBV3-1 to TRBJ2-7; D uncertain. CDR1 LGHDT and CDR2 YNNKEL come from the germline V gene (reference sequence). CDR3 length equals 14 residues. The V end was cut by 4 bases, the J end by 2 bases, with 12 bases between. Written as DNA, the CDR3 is TGTGCCAGCAGCCTTTCCTCTAATACCTACGAGCAGTACTTC. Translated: CASSLSSNTYEQYF.

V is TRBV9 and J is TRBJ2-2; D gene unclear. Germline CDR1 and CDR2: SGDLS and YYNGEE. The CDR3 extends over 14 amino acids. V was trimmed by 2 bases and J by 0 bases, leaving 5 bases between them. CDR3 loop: CASSVEPNTGELFF. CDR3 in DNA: TGTGCCAGCAGCGTTGAACCGAACACCGGGGAGCTGTTTTTT.

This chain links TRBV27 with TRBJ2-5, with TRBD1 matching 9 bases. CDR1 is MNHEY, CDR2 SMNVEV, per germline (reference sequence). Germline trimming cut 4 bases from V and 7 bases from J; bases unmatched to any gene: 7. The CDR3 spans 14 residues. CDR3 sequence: CASSSGTGYGTQYF. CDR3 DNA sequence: TGTGCCAGCAGTTCGGGGACAGGGTATGGGACCCAGTACTTC.

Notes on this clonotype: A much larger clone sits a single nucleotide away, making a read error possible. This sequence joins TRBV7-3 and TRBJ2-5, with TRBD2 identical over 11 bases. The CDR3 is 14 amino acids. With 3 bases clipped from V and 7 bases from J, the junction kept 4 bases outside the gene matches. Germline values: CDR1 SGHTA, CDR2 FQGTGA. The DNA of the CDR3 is TGTGCCAGCAGCTTGACTAGCGGGGAAGGGACCCAGTACTTC. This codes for CASSLTSGEGTQYF.

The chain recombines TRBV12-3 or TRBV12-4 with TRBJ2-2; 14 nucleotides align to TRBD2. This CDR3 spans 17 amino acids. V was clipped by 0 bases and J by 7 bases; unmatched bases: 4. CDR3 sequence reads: CASSLADGTSGGGELFF. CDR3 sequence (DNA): TGTGCCAGCAGTTTAGCAGACGGGACTAGCGGGGGCGGGGAGCTGTTTTTT.

As DNA, the CDR3 is TGTGCCAGCAGTTTGAACGGGTTCACAGATACGCAGTATTTT. Protein: CASSLNGFTDTQYF. The rearrangement links TRBV12-3 or TRBV12-4 to TRBJ2-3; D is uncertain. V lost 3 bases and J 2 bases, leaving 9 bases between the germline ends. This CDR3 has 14 residues.

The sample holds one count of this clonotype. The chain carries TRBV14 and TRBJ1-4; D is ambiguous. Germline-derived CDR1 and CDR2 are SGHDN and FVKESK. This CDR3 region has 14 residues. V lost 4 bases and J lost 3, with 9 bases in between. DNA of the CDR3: TGTGCCAGCAGCCGCTTGGGGTCTAATGAAAAACTGTTTTTT. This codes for CASSRLGSNEKLFF.

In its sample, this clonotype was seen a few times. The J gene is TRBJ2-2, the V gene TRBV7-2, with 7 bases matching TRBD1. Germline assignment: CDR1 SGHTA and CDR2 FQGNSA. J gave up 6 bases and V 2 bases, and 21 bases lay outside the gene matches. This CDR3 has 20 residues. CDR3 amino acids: CASSLSRWGQGVRKAGELFF. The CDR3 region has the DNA TGTGCCAGCAGCTTAAGTAGATGGGGGCAGGGGGTACGGAAGGCCGGGGAGCTGTTTTTT. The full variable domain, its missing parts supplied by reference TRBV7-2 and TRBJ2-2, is GAGVSQSPSNKVTEKGKDVELRCDPISGHTALYWYRQSLGQGLEFLIYFQGNSAPDKSGLPSDRFSAERTGGSVSTLTIQRTQQEDSAVYLCASSLSRWGQGVRKAGELFFGEGSRLTVL.

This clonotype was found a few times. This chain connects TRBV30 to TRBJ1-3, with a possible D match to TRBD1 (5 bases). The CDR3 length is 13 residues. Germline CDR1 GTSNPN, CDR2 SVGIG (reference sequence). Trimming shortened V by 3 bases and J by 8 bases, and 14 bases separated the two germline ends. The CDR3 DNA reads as TGTGCCTGGAGAGCCCCAGGGAAGGACACCATATATTTT. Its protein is CAWRAPGKDTIYF.

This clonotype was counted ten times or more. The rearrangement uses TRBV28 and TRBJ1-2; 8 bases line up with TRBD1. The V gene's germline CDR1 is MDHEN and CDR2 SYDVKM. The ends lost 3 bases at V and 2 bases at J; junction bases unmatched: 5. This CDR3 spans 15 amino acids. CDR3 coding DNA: TGTGCCAGCAGTTTGCAGGGGGCAAGGAACTATGGCTACACCTTC. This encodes CASSLQGARNYGYTF.

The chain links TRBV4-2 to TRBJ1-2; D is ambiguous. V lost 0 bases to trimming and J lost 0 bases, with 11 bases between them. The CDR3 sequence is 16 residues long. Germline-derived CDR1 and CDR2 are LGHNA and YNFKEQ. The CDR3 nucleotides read TGTGCCAGCAGCCAAGATGGGGTAGAAGCTAACTATGGCTACACCTTC. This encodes CASSQDGVEANYGYTF.

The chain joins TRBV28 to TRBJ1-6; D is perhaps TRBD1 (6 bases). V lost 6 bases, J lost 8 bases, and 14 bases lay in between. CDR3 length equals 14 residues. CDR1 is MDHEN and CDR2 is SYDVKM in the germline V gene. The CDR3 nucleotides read TGTGCCAGCAGGAGGGGAGGGGGTGATTCACCCCTCCACTTT. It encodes CASRRGGGDSPLHF. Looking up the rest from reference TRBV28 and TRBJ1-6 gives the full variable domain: DVKVTQSSRYLVKRTGEKVFLECVQDMDHENMFWYRQDPGLGLRLIYFSYDVKMKEKGDIPEGYSVSREKKERFSLILESASTNQTSMYLCASRRGGGDSPLHFGNGTRLTVT.

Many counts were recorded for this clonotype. This chain's CDR3 is CASSYLSGPRFGSNQPQHF. The DNA for the CDR3 is TGTGCCAGCAGTTATTTGTCGGGACCGCGGTTTGGGAGCAATCAGCCCCAGCATTTT. The chain joins TRBV6-2 or TRBV6-3 to TRBJ1-5, with D possibly being TRBD1 (5 bases). Per germline, CDR1 MNHEY and CDR2 SVGEGT. V was pared by 3 bases and J by 1 base, with 22 bases between. There are 19 residues in the CDR3.

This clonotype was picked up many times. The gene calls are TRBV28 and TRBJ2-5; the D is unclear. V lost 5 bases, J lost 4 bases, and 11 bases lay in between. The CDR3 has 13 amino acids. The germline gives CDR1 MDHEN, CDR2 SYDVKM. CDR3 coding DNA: TGTGCCAGCAGTCCCCTGGAGAGAGAGACCCAGTACTTC. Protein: CASSPLERETQYF. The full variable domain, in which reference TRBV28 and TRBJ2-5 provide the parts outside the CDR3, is DVKVTQSSRYLVKRTGEKVFLECVQDMDHENMFWYRQDPGLGLRLIYFSYDVKMKEKGDIPEGYSVSREKKERFSLILESASTNQTSMYLCASSPLERETQYFGPGTRLLVL.

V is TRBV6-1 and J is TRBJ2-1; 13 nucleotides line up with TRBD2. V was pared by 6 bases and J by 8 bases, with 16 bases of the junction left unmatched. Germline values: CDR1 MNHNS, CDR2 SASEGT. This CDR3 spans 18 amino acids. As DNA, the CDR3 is TGTGCCAGCAGCTTCGGCCCGGGACTAGCGGGGATTAAGGATGAGCAGTTCTTC. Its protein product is CASSFGPGLAGIKDEQFF.